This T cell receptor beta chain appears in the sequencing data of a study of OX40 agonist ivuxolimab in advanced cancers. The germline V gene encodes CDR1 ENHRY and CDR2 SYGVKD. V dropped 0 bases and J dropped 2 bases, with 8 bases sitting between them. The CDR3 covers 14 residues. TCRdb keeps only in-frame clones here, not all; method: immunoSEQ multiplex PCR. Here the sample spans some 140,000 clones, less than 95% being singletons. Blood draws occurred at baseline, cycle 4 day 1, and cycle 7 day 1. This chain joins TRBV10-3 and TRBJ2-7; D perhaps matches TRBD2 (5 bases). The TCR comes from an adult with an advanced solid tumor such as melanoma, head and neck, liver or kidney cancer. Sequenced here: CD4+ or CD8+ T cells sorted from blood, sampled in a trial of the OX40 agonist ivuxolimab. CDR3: CAISESGVPYEQYF. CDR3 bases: TGTGCCATCAGTGAGTCCGGGGTCCCCTACGAGCAGTACTTC.